This TCR beta chain was recorded in a study of blood T cell repertoires in COVID-19. Overall study context: Sites across the United States, Italy and Spain contributed samples from acute and convalescent COVID-19. T cells, B-cell-depleted T cells, or PBMCs provided the cDNA or gDNA that served as material.

Original processing methods: From reference gene primer amplification, estimates of nucleated cell counts were derived. Libraries were prepared by immunoSEQ multiplex PCR; TCRdb keeps only in-frame clonotypes and omits some of them. V and J calls plus clone size are reproduced from that table; the DNA served to infer D and trimming. The repertoire holds roughly 250,000 clones, with about 88% as singletons. This CDR3 has 13 residues. V dropped 3 bases and J dropped 2 bases, with 10 bases sitting between them. CDR1 GTSNPN and CDR2 SVGIG come from the germline V gene (reference sequence). This clone occurred a few times.

V gene TRBV30 combines with J gene TRBJ1-1; D is possibly TRBD1 (6 bases). Sequencing was done on a sample of peripheral blood. This TCR was sampled from a man in his 60s who had recovered from COVID-19. CDR3 residues: CAWRTTGNTEAFF. CDR3 DNA sequence: TGTGCCTGGAGGACGACAGGCAACACTGAAGCTTTCTTT.